The 8 T cell receptor beta chains below all came from one sample that was sequenced in a study of blood T cells in healthy people across ages. PCR was performed a second time for roughly 7 to 11 cycles using a sample-barcoded 5' primer and a J-beta primer mix. TCRdb analysed the 5' RACE reads with MiXCR anew, one entry per CDR3 protein. The data hold roughly 570,000 distinct CDR3 sequences, with 25% to 30% observed a single time. Sequenced material: blood. Receptors originate from a woman in her seventies in good health.

This sequence joins TRBV5-1 and TRBJ2-5; maybe TRBD1 (7 bases). Trimming took off 4 bases at V and 0 bases at J, with 19 bases between the two ends. The CDR3 has 17 residues. From germline, CDR1 is SGHRS and CDR2 YFSETQ. CDR3 sequence reads: CASSAAGGGGYQETQYF. In nucleotides, the CDR3 is TGCGCCAGCAGCGCAGCAGGGGGTGGAGGGTACCAAGAGACCCAGTACTTC.

This clonotype has more than one count but fewer than ten. The chain has TRBV20-1 and TRBJ2-5; weak D call: TRBD1 (6 bases). The J call is uncertain, as TRBJ2-7 better fits the DNA end. Germline-derived CDR1 and CDR2 are DFQATT and SNEGSKA (reference sequence). This CDR3 region has 12 residues. The CDR3 loop is CSASQGSYEQYF. The CDR3 coding sequence is TGCAGTGCTTCCCAGGGGTCCTACGAGCAGTACTTC.

The V and J genes are TRBV5-1 and TRBJ2-5, with 13 bases that match TRBD2. The germline V gene encodes CDR1 SGHRS and CDR2 YFSETQ. CDR3 length: 16 amino acids. The V and J ends lost 3 bases and 0 bases, in that order; junction bases with no gene match: 2. The CDR3, as DNA: TGCGCCAGCAGCTCGGGACTAGCGGGAAACCAAGAGACCCAGTACTTC. Residues: CASSSGLAGNQETQYF. Looking up the rest from reference TRBV5-1 and TRBJ2-5 gives the full variable domain: KAGVTQTPRYLIKTRGQQVTLSCSPISGHRSVSWYQQTPGQGLQFLFEYFSETQRNKGNFPGRFSGRQFSNSRSEMNVSTLELGDSALYLCASSSGLAGNQETQYFGPGTRLLVL.

The table lists this clonotype with a few counts. The rearrangement uses TRBV7-3 and TRBJ2-7; 9 nucleotides match TRBD1. Germline CDR1 is SGHTA and CDR2 is FQGTGA. The CDR3 has 15 amino acids. The V and J ends lost 5 bases and 0 bases, in that order; junction bases with no gene match: 5. CDR3 amino acids: CASSLGQGLSYEQYF. As DNA, the CDR3 is TGTGCCAGCAGCCTGGGACAGGGCCTCTCCTACGAGCAGTACTTC. Filled out from reference TRBV7-3 and TRBJ2-7, the complete variable domain reads GAGVSQTPSNKVTEKGKYVELRCDPISGHTALYWYRQSLGQGPEFLIYFQGTGAADDSGLPNDRFFAVRPEGSVSTLKIQRTERGDSAVYLCASSLGQGLSYEQYFGPGTRLTVT.

The gene calls are TRBV29-1 and TRBJ2-1; D unresolved. Germline lookup yields CDR1 SQVTM and CDR2 ANQGSEA. This CDR3 spans 12 amino acids. The germline V and J ends were trimmed by 4 bases and 7 bases, with 11 bases remaining between them. The CDR3 region has the DNA TGCAGCGTTGCGTTTCGCCCGAATGAGCAGTTCTTC. It translates to CSVAFRPNEQFF.

CDR3 sequence (DNA): TGCAGTGCTAGAAGTAGGGACGGGGTCACAGATACGCAGTATTTT. Protein product: CSARSRDGVTDTQYF. This chain joins TRBV20-1 and TRBJ2-3, with D perhaps matching TRBD1 or TRBD2 (5 bases each). V lost 2 bases and J 2 bases, leaving 14 bases between the germline ends. Germline assignment: CDR1 DFQATT and CDR2 SNEGSKA (reference sequence). The CDR3 totals 15 residues.

The chain is built from TRBV7-8 and TRBJ2-1; TRBD1 matches at 9 bases. The better agreement between TRBJ2-5 and the DNA end casts doubt on the J call. The CDR3 contains 15 residues. CDR1 and CDR2 from the germline V gene are SGHVS and FQNEAQ. As DNA, the CDR3 is TGTGCCAGCAGCCGTTCGACAGGGGGGCAAGAGACCCAGTACTTC. It yields the protein CASSRSTGGQETQYF.

The chain has TRBV5-1 and TRBJ1-4; D might be TRBD1 (5 bases). The CDR3 runs to 14 residues. The ends were cut back, 3 bases at V and 7 bases at J, with 13 bases in the middle. Germline lookup yields CDR1 SGHRS and CDR2 YFSETQ. The CDR3 spells CASSSWDGSEKLFF. CDR3 coding DNA: TGCGCCAGCAGCTCCTGGGACGGGAGTGAAAAACTGTTTTTT. Together with reference TRBV5-1 and TRBJ1-4, the CDR3 gives the full variable domain: KAGVTQTPRYLIKTRGQQVTLSCSPISGHRSVSWYQQTPGQGLQFLFEYFSETQRNKGNFPGRFSGRQFSNSRSEMNVSTLELGDSALYLCASSSWDGSEKLFFGSGTQLSVL.